This T cell receptor beta chain was retrieved from a study of human T cells and chemical hapten exposure. Study in general: Patients, predominantly female, presented with alopecia areata, totalis or universalis. Study-wide results and limits: Large CDR3 similarity clusters arose significantly more often from expanded TCRs than from controls.

In TCRdb, the RACE reads were re-called with MiXCR into one record per CDR3 protein. The sample contains about 250,000 distinct CDR3 sequences, almost 8% of which appear only once. The time point: pre-sensitization, week 0. Stated treatment: therapeutic diphenylcyclopropenone sensitization with weekly scalp DPC. This clonotype has just a few counts. Its cognate antigen is unknown. CDR1 is SQVTM and CDR2 is ANQGSEA in the germline V gene. V gave up 4 bases and J gave up 10 bases, with 17 bases separating them. CDR3 length: 13 amino acids. The chain combines TRBV29-1 with TRBJ2-1, with a weak D call TRBD1 (6 bases). The clonotype was recovered from a man aged 18 to 35 with alopecia areata. Some clones in this sample may be carry-over from other donors' samples. The specimen was whole blood, collected in connection with sensitization to the hapten diphenylcyclopropenone (DPC). The CDR3 bases are TGCAGCGTTGTGTGGGACCTCGGGACAGAGCAGTTCTTC. Protein: CSVVWDLGTEQFF.